The present TCR beta chain was sequenced within a study of T cell responses to AZD1222 COVID-19 vaccine. Regarding the study as a whole: Just a handful of people given AZD1222 tested seropositive at baseline. Repertoires were obtained solely post-peak T cell response.

TCRdb's copy holds only in-frame clones and misses some; the assay was immunoSEQ multiplex PCR. The data hold approximately 130,000 clones, with about 90% observed a single time. Comments on this clone: What it binds is not known.

The specimen was peripheral blood, collected on day 0 of AZD1222 vaccination. The TCR sequence derives from an adult in good health.

CDR3 in amino acids: CATSSLPEEKLFF. Here the CDR3 DNA reads TGTGCCACCAGCAGCCTGCCGGAGGAAAAACTGTTTTTT. V is TRBV15 and J is TRBJ1-4; no definite D call. The CDR3 totals 13 residues. Deletions cut 3 bases from V and 8 bases from J, with 10 bases between. Germline V gene lookup returns CDR1 LNHNV and CDR2 YYDKDF (reference sequence).